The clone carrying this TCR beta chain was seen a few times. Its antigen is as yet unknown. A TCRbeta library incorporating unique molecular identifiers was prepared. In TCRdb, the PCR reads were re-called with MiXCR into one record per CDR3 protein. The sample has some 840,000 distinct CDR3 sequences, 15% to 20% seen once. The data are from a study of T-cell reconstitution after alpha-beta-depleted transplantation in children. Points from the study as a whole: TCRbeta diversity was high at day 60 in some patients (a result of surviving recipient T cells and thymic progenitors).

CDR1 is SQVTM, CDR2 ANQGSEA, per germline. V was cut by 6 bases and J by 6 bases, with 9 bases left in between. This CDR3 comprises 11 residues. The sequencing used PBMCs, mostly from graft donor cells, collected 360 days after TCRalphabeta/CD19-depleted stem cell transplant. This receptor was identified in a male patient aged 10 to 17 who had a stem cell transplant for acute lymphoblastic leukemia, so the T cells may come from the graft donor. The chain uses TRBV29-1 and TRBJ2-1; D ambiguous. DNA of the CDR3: TGCAGCGTCCCCCATGCCAATGAGCAGTTCTTC. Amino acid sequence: CSVPHANEQFF.